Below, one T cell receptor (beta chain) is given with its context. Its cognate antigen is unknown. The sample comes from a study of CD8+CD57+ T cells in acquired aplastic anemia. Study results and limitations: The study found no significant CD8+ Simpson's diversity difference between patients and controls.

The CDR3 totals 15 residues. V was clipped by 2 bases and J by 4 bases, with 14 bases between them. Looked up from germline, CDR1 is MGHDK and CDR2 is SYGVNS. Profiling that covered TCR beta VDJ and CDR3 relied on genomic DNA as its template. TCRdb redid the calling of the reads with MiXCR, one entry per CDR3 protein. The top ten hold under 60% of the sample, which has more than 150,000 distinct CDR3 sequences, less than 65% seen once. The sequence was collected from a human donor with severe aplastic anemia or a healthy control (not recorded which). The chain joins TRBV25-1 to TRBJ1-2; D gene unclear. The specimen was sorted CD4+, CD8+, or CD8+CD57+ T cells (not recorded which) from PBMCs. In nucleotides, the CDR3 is TGTGCCAGCAGTGAAAATGACGGATTGCTCTATGGCTACACCTTC. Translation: CASSENDGLLYGYTF.